This is a list of T cell receptor beta chains from one sample in a study of cytomegalovirus exposure and HLA in healthy donors. The method was immunoSEQ multiplex PCR; TCRdb's version includes in-frame clones alone and lacks a portion of them. The sample holds about 160,000 clones, 80% to 90% seen once. Input material: PBMCs. Receptors originate from a man between 18 and 35 years old in good health and CMV-seropositive. CDR3s include the opening cysteine and the closing phenylalanine or tryptophan. Fields, in order: D gene, V gene, J gene, clone size, CDR3 DNA, CDR3 protein. D genes are given only for firm matches. A row's size may be missing; if present it is once, few, many or a size class.

TRBD1,TRBV4-3,TRBJ2-6,.,TGCGCCAGCAGCCAGGGGACAGGGCGCTCTGGGGCCAACGTCCTGACTTTC,CASSQGTGRSGANVLTF
.,TRBV5-1,TRBJ2-7,.,TGCGCCAGCAGCGCTGAAGGCAGGATCAACGAGCAGTACTTC,CASSAEGRINEQYF
.,TRBV13,TRBJ1-2,.,TGTGCCAGCAGCTTATATCCAGGGGCTCGGGTTGGCTACACCTTC,CASSLYPGARVGYTF
TRBD1,TRBV11-3,TRBJ2-5,few,TGTGCCAGCAGCTTAGGAGACAGGGGCGATGACGAGACCCAGTACTTC,CASSLGDRGDDETQYF
.,TRBV5-1,TRBJ2-1,.,TGCGCCAGCAGCTTGGAGGGGGGGGGCCCCTACAATGAGCAGTTCTTC,CASSLEGGGPYNEQFF
TRBD1,TRBV14,TRBJ1-1,.,TGTGCCAGCACCGACAGGGTTACTAGCACTGAAGCTTTCTTT,CASTDRVTSTEAFF
TRBD1,TRBV2,TRBJ2-7,.,TGTGCCAGCAGAACGGGACAGGGAGTCTACGAGCAGTACTTC,CASRTGQGVYEQYF
.,TRBV7-2,TRBJ2-3,.,TGTGCCAGCAGCTTAGGGTCGGGAGATACGCAGTATTTT,CASSLGSGDTQYF
.,TRBV9,TRBJ1-4,.,TGTGCCAGCAGCGAGGGAGGGGGGAATGAAAAACTGTTTTTT,CASSEGGGNEKLFF
TRBD2,TRBV7-3,TRBJ2-7,.,TGTGCCAGCAGCTTATCGAGCGGGGGGGCGTACGAGCAGTACTTC,CASSLSSGGAYEQYF
TRBD1,TRBV5-1,TRBJ1-1,.,TGCGCCAGCAGCACGAAGGACAGGGGCACTGAAGCTTTCTTT,CASSTKDRGTEAFF
TRBD1,TRBV2,TRBJ1-1,.,TGTGCCAGCAGTGCTACGGACAGGGTGAGAGCTTTCTTT,CASSATDRVRAFF
TRBD1,TRBV6-5,TRBJ1-2,.,TGTGCCAGCAGCAGGGGGGAACAGCATTATGGCTACACCTTC,CASSRGEQHYGYTF
TRBD1,TRBV7-9,TRBJ2-2,.,TGTGCCAGCAGCCCGGGACAGGGGGAGACCGGGGAGCTGTTTTTT,CASSPGQGETGELFF
TRBD1,TRBV5-1,TRBJ2-5,.,TGCGCCAGCAGCCGGACAGGGCCCAGGGAGACCCAGTACTTC,CASSRTGPRETQYF
.,TRBV4-3,TRBJ1-1,.,TGCGCCAGCAGCCAAGACCCTGACGGGGTAACTGAAGCTTTCTTT,CASSQDPDGVTEAFF
TRBD2,TRBV11-1,TRBJ2-1,.,TGTGCCAGCAGCTCTCGGACTAGCGGGGGGGCATGGGAGCAGTTCTTC,CASSSRTSGGAWEQFF
.,TRBV14,TRBJ2-7,.,TGTGCCAGCAGCCAAAGAAAGACAGAAGCCTACGAGCAGTACTTC,CASSQRKTEAYEQYF
.,TRBV27,TRBJ1-1,once,TGTGCCAGCAGTGTGGGGGCATTGGGTGAAGCTTTCTTT,CASSVGALGEAFF
TRBD2,TRBV2,TRBJ2-7,.,TGTGCCAGCAGAAAGCGGGGGGCCAGCGAGCAGTACTTC,CASRKRGASEQYF
.,TRBV5-1,TRBJ2-7,.,TGCGCCAGCAGCTTGGCCCAGGGTGGGTCCTACGAGCAGTACTTC,CASSLAQGGSYEQYF
.,TRBV6-1,TRBJ1-1,.,TGTGCCAGCAGTGAGAATCGCAACATGAACACTGAAGCTTTCTTT,CASSENRNMNTEAFF
.,TRBV4-3,TRBJ2-1,.,TGCGCCAGCAGCCAAGACCCCCGAGGGGGGGGCAACGAGCAGTTCTTC,CASSQDPRGGGNEQFF
.,TRBV2,TRBJ2-5,.,TGTGCCAGCAGAAAAGGGGTGAAGGAGACCCAGTACTTC,CASRKGVKETQYF
.,TRBV21-1,TRBJ1-2,.,TGTGCCAGACAGGGAGGGGGGGCTAACTATGGCTACACCTTC,CARQGGGANYGYTF
TRBD1,TRBV11-2,TRBJ2-2,.,TGTGCCAGCAGCACCGGGACAGGGAACACCGGGGAGCTGTTTTTT,CASSTGTGNTGELFF
TRBD1,TRBV6-1,TRBJ1-4,.,TGTGCCAGCAGCAAGGGGGCGGACGGAAAAAAACTGTTTTTT,CASSKGADGKKLFF
TRBD1,TRBV19,TRBJ1-5,.,TGTGCCGGTAGTTCCGGGACAGGGGGAAATCAGCCCCAGCATTTT,CAGSSGTGGNQPQHF
TRBD1,TRBV2,TRBJ2-1,.,TGTGCCAGCAGTCTTGACAGGGCGTCCTACAATGAGCAGTTCTTC,CASSLDRASYNEQFF
.,TRBV10-3,TRBJ1-1,.,TGTGCCAGCAAAGTAGTGAACGGAGTAGCTTTCTTT,CASKVVNGVAFF
TRBD2,TRBV30,TRBJ2-2,.,TGTGCCTGGATCTGGGGGGGGAACACCGGGGAGCTGTTTTTT,CAWIWGGNTGELFF
.,TRBV10-1,TRBJ2-1,.,TGCGCCAGCAGTGACCCCGACGGGGATTCCTACAATGAGCAGTTCTTC,CASSDPDGDSYNEQFF
TRBD1,TRBV5-1,TRBJ2-5,.,TGCGCCAGCAAAAGGGTACAGGGGGCGGGAGAGACCCAGTACTTC,CASKRVQGAGETQYF
.,TRBV7-8,TRBJ1-3,.,TGTGCCAGCAGCCCGCGACAGAGCTCTGGAAACACCATATATTTT,CASSPRQSSGNTIYF
.,TRBV5-1,TRBJ1-1,.,TGCGCCAGCAGCTTGGTGCAGGGCGCTGGCACTGAAGCTTTCTTT,CASSLVQGAGTEAFF
TRBD1,TRBV14,TRBJ1-4,.,TGTGCCAGCAGCCAAGAGACCGGGACAGCCTATGAAAAACTGTTTTTT,CASSQETGTAYEKLFF
.,TRBV19,TRBJ1-4,.,TGTGCCAGTAGGGAGGTGGCTAATGAAAAACTGTTTTTT,CASREVANEKLFF
TRBD2,TRBV6-1,TRBJ2-3,.,TGTGCCAGCAGTGCGACTAGCGGGGGGGTCTCTAGCACAGATACGCAGTATTTT,CASSATSGGVSSTDTQYF
.,TRBV4-3,TRBJ2-7,.,TGCGCCAGCAGCCCAGACTTGAGCTCCTACGAGCAGTACTTC,CASSPDLSSYEQYF
.,TRBV12-5,TRBJ2-3,.,TGTGCTAGTGTAGGGGGGGATGTAGATACGCAGTATTTT,CASVGGDVDTQYF
.,TRBV30,TRBJ1-6,.,TGTGCCTGGAGTCACGGGAGGGCCTATAATTCATCCCTCCACTTT,CAWSHGRAYNSSLHF
.,TRBV11-2,TRBJ2-1,.,TGTGCCAGCAGCTTAGTGGGGGGTGGTAGCTCCGATGAGCAGTTCTTC,CASSLVGGGSSDEQFF
TRBD1,TRBV5-1,TRBJ1-6,.,TGCGCCAGCAGGCCCGGGACAGGGGTTTCACCCCTCCACTTT,CASRPGTGVSPLHF
.,TRBV6-5,TRBJ1-3,.,TGTGCCAGCAGGGACAGTTCAGGAAACACCATATATTTT,CASRDSSGNTIYF
.,TRBV7-3,TRBJ1-1,.,TGTGCCGGCAGCCCAGCGGGGGGGAACACTGAAGCTTTCTTT,CAGSPAGGNTEAFF
.,TRBV6-1,TRBJ1-3,.,TGTGCCAGCAGTTCAACAGGCGCTGGAAACACCATATATTTT,CASSSTGAGNTIYF
.,TRBV5-8,TRBJ1-2,.,TGTGCCAGCAGCCTCAGGGTCCTCTATGGCTACACCTTC,CASSLRVLYGYTF
TRBD1,TRBV11-2,TRBJ1-4,.,TGTGCCAGCAGCTGGAGGGGGCTGGCTAATGAAAAACTGTTTTTT,CASSWRGLANEKLFF
.,TRBV25-1,TRBJ1-1,.,TGTGCCAGCAGTGAATTGAGGAACACTGAAGCTTTCTTT,CASSELRNTEAFF
TRBD2,TRBV27,TRBJ2-7,.,TGTGCCAGCAGTCTCAAAGCGGGGGGCTCCCTCTCCTACGAGCAGTACTTC,CASSLKAGGSLSYEQYF
.,TRBV4-1,TRBJ2-5,.,TGCGCCAGCAGCCAAGACCCTGCGGGCGGGTTCCAAGAGACCCAGTACTTC,CASSQDPAGGFQETQYF